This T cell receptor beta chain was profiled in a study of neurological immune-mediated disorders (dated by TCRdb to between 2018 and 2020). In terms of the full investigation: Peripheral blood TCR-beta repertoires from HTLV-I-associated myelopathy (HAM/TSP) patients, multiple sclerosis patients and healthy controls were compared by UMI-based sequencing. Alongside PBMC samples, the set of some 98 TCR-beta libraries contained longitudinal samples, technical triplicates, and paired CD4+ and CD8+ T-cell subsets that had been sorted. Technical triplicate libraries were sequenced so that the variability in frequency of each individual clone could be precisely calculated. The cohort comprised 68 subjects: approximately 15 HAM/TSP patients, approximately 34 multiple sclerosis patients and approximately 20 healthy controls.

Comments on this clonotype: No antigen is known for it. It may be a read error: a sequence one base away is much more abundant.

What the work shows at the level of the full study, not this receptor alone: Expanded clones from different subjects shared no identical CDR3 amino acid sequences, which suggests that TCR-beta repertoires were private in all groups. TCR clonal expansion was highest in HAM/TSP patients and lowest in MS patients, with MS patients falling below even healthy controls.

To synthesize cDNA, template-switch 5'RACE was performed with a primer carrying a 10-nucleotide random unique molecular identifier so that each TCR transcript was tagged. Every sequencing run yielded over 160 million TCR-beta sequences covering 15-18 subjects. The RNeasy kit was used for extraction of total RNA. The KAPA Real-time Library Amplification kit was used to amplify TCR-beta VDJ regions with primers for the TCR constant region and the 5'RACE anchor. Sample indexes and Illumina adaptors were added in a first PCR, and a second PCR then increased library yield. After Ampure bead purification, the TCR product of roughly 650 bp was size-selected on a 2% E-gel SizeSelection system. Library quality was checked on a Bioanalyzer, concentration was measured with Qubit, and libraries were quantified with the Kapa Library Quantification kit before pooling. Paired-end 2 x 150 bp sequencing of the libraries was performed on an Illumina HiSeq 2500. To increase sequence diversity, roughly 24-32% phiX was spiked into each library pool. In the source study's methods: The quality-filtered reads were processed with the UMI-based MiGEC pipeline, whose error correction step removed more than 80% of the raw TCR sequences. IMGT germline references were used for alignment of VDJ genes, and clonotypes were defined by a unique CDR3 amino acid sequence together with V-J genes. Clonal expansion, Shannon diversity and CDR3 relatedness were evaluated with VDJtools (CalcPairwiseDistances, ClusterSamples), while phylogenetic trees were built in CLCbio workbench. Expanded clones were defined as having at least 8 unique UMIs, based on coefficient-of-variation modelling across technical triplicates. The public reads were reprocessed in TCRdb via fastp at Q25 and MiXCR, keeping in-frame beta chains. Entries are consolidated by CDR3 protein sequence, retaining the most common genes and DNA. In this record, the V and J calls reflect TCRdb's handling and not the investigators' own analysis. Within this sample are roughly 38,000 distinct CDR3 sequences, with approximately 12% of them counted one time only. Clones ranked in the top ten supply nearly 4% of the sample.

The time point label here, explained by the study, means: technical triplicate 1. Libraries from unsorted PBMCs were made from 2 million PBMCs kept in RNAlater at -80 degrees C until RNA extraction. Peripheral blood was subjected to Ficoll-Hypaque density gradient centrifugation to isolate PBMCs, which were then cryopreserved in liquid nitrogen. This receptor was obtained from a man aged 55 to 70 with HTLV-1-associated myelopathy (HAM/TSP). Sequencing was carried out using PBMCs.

CDR3 loop: CASSLSSHGTNEKLFF. The sequenced DNA is TGTGCCAGCTCACTATCGTCTCACGGCACTAATGAAAAACTGTTTTTT. The chain employs TRBV18 and TRBJ1-4; the D gene cannot be named for sure. The germline V gene gives CDR1 as KGHSH and CDR2 as LQKENI. The CDR3 spans 16 residues, from the cysteine through the phenylalanine. Solely the CDR3 DNA is kept, with 48 bases framed from the first base. V lost 4 bases and J lost 2 bases; the stretch between them is 14 bases long.